This T cell receptor beta chain came from a study of blood T cell repertoires in COVID-19. Study-level background: T cells, B-cell-depleted T cells, or PBMCs supplied cDNA or gDNA.

Authors' data handling: Researchers report that nucleated cell counts were estimated from reference gene primer amplification. Libraries were prepared by immunoSEQ multiplex PCR; TCRdb keeps only in-frame clonotypes and omits some of them. For V, J and clone size, that table is used; D and trimming come from the DNA. Of about 49,000 clones in the sample, 65% to 85% were seen once. V was pared by 2 bases and J by 8 bases, with 7 bases of the junction left unmatched. The CDR3 covers 15 residues. Germline CDR1 and CDR2: SGHTA and FQGNSA. Specimen: peripheral blood. V usage is TRBV7-2 and J usage is TRBJ2-2; 8 positions agree with TRBD2. The clonotype comes from a man between 50 and 59 years old with acute or convalescent COVID-19. The CDR3 loop is CASSLSAGRAGELFF. CDR3 sequence (DNA): TGTGCCAGCAGCTTATCTGCCGGGAGGGCGGGGGAGCTGTTTTTT. Combining the CDR3 with reference TRBV7-2 and TRBJ2-2 gives the whole variable domain GAGVSQSPSNKVTEKGKDVELRCDPISGHTALYWYRQSLGQGLEFLIYFQGNSAPDKSGLPSDRFSAERTGGSVSTLTIQRTQQEDSAVYLCASSLSAGRAGELFFGEGSRLTVL.